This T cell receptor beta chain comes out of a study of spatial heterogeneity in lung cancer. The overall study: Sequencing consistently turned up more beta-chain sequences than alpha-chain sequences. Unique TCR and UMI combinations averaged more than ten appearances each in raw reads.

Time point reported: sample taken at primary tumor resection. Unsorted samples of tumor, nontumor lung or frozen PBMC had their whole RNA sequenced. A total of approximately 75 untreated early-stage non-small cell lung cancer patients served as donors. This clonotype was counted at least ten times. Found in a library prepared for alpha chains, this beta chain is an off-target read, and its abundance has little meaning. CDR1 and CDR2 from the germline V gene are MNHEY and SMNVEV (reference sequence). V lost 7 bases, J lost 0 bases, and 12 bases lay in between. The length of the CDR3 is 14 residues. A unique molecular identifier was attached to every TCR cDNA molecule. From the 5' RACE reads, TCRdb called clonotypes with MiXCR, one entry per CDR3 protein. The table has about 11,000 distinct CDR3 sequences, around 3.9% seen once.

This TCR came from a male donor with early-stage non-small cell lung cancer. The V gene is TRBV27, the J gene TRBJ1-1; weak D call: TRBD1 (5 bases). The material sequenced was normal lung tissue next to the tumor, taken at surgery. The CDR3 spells CASTRGGLNTEAFF. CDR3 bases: TGTGCCAGCACACGGGGGGGTCTGAACACTGAAGCTTTCTTT.